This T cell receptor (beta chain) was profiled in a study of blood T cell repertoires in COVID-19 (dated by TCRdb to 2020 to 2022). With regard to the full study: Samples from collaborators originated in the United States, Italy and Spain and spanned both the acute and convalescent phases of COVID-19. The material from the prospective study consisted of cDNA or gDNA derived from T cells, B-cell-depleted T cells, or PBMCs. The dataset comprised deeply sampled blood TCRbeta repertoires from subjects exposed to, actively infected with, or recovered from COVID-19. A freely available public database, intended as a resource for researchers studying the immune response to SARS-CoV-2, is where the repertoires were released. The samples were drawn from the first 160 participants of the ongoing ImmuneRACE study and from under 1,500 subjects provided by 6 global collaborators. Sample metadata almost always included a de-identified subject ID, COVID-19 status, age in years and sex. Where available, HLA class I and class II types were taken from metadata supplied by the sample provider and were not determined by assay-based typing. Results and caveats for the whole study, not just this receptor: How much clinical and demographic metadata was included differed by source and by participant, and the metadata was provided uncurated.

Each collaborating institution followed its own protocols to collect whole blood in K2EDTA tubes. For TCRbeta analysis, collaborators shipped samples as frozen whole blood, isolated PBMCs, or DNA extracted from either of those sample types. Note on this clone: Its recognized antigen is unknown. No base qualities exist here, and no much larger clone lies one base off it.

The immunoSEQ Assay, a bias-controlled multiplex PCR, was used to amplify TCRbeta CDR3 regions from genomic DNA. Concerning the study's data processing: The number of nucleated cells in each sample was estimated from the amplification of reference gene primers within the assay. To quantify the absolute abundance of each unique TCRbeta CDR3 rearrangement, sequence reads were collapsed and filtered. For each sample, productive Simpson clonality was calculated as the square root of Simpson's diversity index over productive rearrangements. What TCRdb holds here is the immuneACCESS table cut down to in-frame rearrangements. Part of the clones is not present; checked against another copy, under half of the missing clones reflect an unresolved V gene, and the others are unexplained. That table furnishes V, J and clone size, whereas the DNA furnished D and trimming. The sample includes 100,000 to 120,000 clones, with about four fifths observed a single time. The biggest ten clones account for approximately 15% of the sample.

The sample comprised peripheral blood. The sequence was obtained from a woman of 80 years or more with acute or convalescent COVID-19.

Here is the DNA: TGCAGCGTTGAGCAGGGACTGAATGGCTACACCTTC. This translates into CSVEQGLNGYTF. The sequence joins TRBV29-1 to TRBJ1-2; a tentative D call is TRBD1 (5 bases match). CDR1 and CDR2, looked up from the germline V gene, are SQVTM and ANQGSEA. There are 12 amino acids in the CDR3, from cysteine to phenylalanine inclusive. Only the CDR3 region is kept as DNA, spanning 36 bases read in frame from base 1. Cut back by 3 bases and 6 bases, the V and J ends lie 11 bases apart.